This entry lists 29 T cell receptor beta chains sequenced from one sample in a study of cytomegalovirus exposure and HLA in healthy donors. The PCR used 60 Vbeta and 13 Jbeta primers. Only in-frame clones appear in the TCRdb table, and some are missing; sequencing was by immunoSEQ multiplex PCR. The sample shows fewer than 90,000 clones, around 79% of them seen only once. The sample was PBMCs. The receptors come from a female donor in good health and CMV-seronegative.

This sequence joins TRBV2 and TRBJ2-7, with D possibly matching TRBD1 (5 bases). This CDR3 region has 15 residues. Trimming stripped 3 bases from V and 3 bases from J, with 15 bases between. Germline CDR1 and CDR2: SNHLY and FYNNEI. CDR3 residues: CASSDVAEGDYEQYF. The CDR3 DNA is TGTGCCAGCAGTGATGTGGCGGAAGGGGACTACGAGCAGTACTTC.

CDR3 nucleotide sequence: TGTGCCTGGAGTGTAAGGGCGGCCAGGGTATCCTACGAGCAGTACTTC. This codes for CAWSVRAARVSYEQYF. The chain employs TRBV30 and TRBJ2-7; TRBD1 is a possible D gene (5 bases). The CDR3 contains 16 residues. Germline-derived CDR1 and CDR2 are GTSNPN and SVGIG (reference sequence). The ends were cut back, 0 bases at V and 1 base at J, with 16 bases in the middle.

The rearrangement links TRBV5-6 to TRBJ2-7, with TRBD2 identical over 7 bases. The germline V gene encodes CDR1 SGHDT and CDR2 YYEEEE. The length of the CDR3 is 14 residues. Trimming at V came to 1 base and at J to 4 bases, leaving 5 bases not matched to a gene. CDR3 loop: CASSLPGRVYEQYF. Written as DNA, the CDR3 is TGTGCCAGCAGCTTGCCAGGGAGGGTATACGAGCAGTACTTC.

CDR3 nucleotide sequence: TGTGCCAGCACCCTTCCGTACACTGAAGCTTTCTTT. The encoded protein is CASTLPYTEAFF. The V gene is TRBV11-2, the J gene TRBJ1-1; no clear D gene. V lost 7 bases and J 3 bases, leaving 9 bases between the germline ends. The CDR3 is made up of 12 amino acids. The germline V gene encodes CDR1 SGHAT and CDR2 FQNNGV.

The gene calls are TRBV11-3 and TRBJ2-7; 8 bases match TRBD1. From germline, CDR1 is SGHNT and CDR2 YENEEA. The ends lost 1 base at V and 2 bases at J; junction bases unmatched: 4. The CDR3 sequence is 15 residues long. The DNA for the CDR3 is TGTGCCAGCAGCTTAGCGACAGGGGTCCCCTACGAGCAGTACTTC. Protein: CASSLATGVPYEQYF. The variable domain in full, with the rest retrieved from reference TRBV11-3 and TRBJ2-7, is EAGVVQSPRYKIIEKKQPVAFWCNPISGHNTLYWYLQNLGQGPELLIRYENEEAVDDSQLPKDRFSAERLKGVDSTLKIQPAELGDSAVYLCASSLATGVPYEQYFGPGTRLTVT.

The V and J genes are TRBV28 and TRBJ1-2; D is unresolved. This CDR3 has 11 amino acids. The germline V gene has CDR1 MDHEN and CDR2 SYDVKM. Trimming removed 6 bases at V and 7 bases at J, with 9 bases between. CDR3 bases: TGTGCCAGCAGAGGAGATCCTGGCTACACCTTC. It translates to CASRGDPGYTF.

The chain employs TRBV5-1 and TRBJ2-4; TRBD1 might be the D (6 bases). Trimming pared 0 bases from V and 2 bases from J, leaving 12 bases between. The germline CDR1 and CDR2 sequences are SGHRS and YFSETQ. The length of the CDR3 is 16 residues. CDR3 loop: CASSLEATGTKNIQYF. The CDR3 nucleotides read TGCGCCAGCAGCTTGGAGGCTACAGGGACCAAAAACATTCAGTACTTC. Complete variable domain (other parts from reference TRBV5-1 and TRBJ2-4): KAGVTQTPRYLIKTRGQQVTLSCSPISGHRSVSWYQQTPGQGLQFLFEYFSETQRNKGNFPGRFSGRQFSNSRSEMNVSTLELGDSALYLCASSLEATGTKNIQYFGAGTRLSVL.

This clone was seen only once. The chain has TRBV5-1 and TRBJ2-1; possible D gene TRBD2, 5 bases. CDR3 length equals 14 residues. Trimming pared 1 base from V and 7 bases from J, leaving 12 bases between. Germline V gene data show CDR1 as SGHRS and CDR2 as YFSETQ. The CDR3 here is CASSLSLSGNEQFF. CDR3 nucleotide sequence: TGCGCCAGCAGCTTGAGTCTGTCGGGGAATGAGCAGTTCTTC.

This chain joins TRBV30 and TRBJ2-3; a weak D match, TRBD2 (6 bases). Germline V lookup: CDR1 GTSNPN, CDR2 SVGIG (reference sequence). CDR3 length equals 12 residues. Between the trimmed V and J ends, which lost 0 bases and 9 bases, there was a span of 10 bases. The CDR3: CAWSVGGRTQYF. The CDR3 DNA reads TGTGCCTGGAGTGTCGGGGGAAGGACGCAGTATTTT.

The chain employs TRBV9 and TRBJ1-6, with D unclear. V was clipped by 4 bases and J by 2 bases, with 7 bases between them. From germline, CDR1 is SGDLS and CDR2 YYNGEE. The CDR3 length is 14 residues. The CDR3 DNA reads TGTGCCAGCAGCCCATACACCTATAATTCACCCCTCCACTTT. Encoded protein: CASSPYTYNSPLHF.

This chain joins TRBV13 and TRBJ1-5; D not certain. The CDR3 runs to 15 residues. CDR1 is PRHDT, CDR2 FYEKMQ, per germline (reference sequence). V dropped 0 bases and J dropped 2 bases, with 8 bases sitting between them. Here the CDR3 reads CASSLGPQGNQPQHF. CDR3 bases: TGTGCCAGCAGCTTAGGACCCCAGGGCAATCAGCCCCAGCATTTT. Filled out from reference TRBV13 and TRBJ1-5, the complete variable domain reads AAGVIQSPRHLIKEKRETATLKCYPIPRHDTVYWYQQGPGQDPQFLISFYEKMQSDKGSIPDRFSAQQFSDYHSELNMSSLELGDSALYFCASSLGPQGNQPQHFGDGTRLSIL.

CDR3 coding DNA: TGTGCCAGCAGCTTGGGACTCTCCAATGAGCAGTTCTTC. Its translation: CASSLGLSNEQFF. The chain links TRBV5-4 to TRBJ2-1; D gene ambiguous. This CDR3 has 13 residues. The V end lost 0 bases, the J end lost 6 bases, and 7 bases lay between the germline ends. CDR1 is SGHNT, CDR2 YYREEE, per germline (reference sequence).

The table lists this clone with a few counts. The chain employs TRBV28 and TRBJ2-3; TRBD2 agrees at 9 bases. V was clipped by 2 bases and J by 1 base; unmatched bases: 7. This CDR3 region has 17 residues. Germline V lookup: CDR1 MDHEN, CDR2 SYDVKM. The DNA of the CDR3 is TGTGCCAGCAGTTTACCGCTAGCGGGGAGGGGCACAGATACGCAGTATTTT. Translation: CASSLPLAGRGTDTQYF.

In DNA form, the CDR3 reads TGCGCCAGCAGCTTGGGAGTGGGGGGGGCCGGTGAGCAGTTCTTC. Translated: CASSLGVGGAGEQFF. The chain joins TRBV5-1 to TRBJ2-1; tentatively, D is TRBD2 (7 bases). Per germline, CDR1 SGHRS and CDR2 YFSETQ. This CDR3 is 15 amino acids long. V was cut by 0 bases and J by 9 bases, with 16 bases left in between.

The chain carries TRBV6-5 and TRBJ2-7; 7 bases line up with TRBD1. The CDR3 totals 15 residues. V lost 6 bases to trimming and J lost 0 bases; unmatched junction nucleotides: 8. Per germline, CDR1 MNHEY and CDR2 SVGAGI. The CDR3 is CASSQGGLSSYEQYF. The CDR3 DNA sequence: TGTGCCAGCAGCCAAGGGGGCTTAAGCTCCTACGAGCAGTACTTC.

The chain combines TRBV7-2 with TRBJ1-4; 7 nucleotides agree with TRBD1. CDR3 length: 15 amino acids. The V segment lost 5 bases and the J segment 5 bases; nucleotides outside the gene matches: 8. Germline V CDR1 and CDR2: SGHTA, FQGNSA. For the CDR3, the DNA is TGTGCCAGCAGCCCAGGGGGGCAGCGAAATGAAAAACTGTTTTTT. This codes for CASSPGGQRNEKLFF.

The V gene is TRBV19, the J gene TRBJ2-3; D perhaps matches TRBD1 (6 bases). The V gene lost 1 base and the J gene lost 2 bases, with 10 bases spanning the gap. The germline CDR1 and CDR2 sequences are LNHDA and SQIVND (reference sequence). There are 15 residues in the CDR3. The CDR3 loop reads CASSIGDKLTDTQYF. The CDR3 DNA follows: TGTGCCAGTAGTATAGGGGACAAACTCACAGATACGCAGTATTTT.

This clone appeared once. The chain employs TRBV10-3 and TRBJ2-7; 8 bases are a match to TRBD2. The CDR3 covers 14 residues. Unmatched junction bases numbered 2, after V lost 4 bases and J lost 0 bases. Germline CDR1 reads ENHRY; CDR2 reads SYGVKD. CDR3 in amino acids: CAISAAGASYEQYF. DNA for the CDR3: TGTGCCATCAGTGCAGCGGGGGCCTCCTACGAGCAGTACTTC.

The chain combines TRBV5-1 with TRBJ2-2; D is ambiguous. Deletions cut 0 bases from V and 2 bases from J, with 5 bases between. The CDR3 consists of 14 residues. Germline V CDR1 and CDR2: SGHRS, YFSETQ. The CDR3 loop is CASSLDINTGELFF. The CDR3 nucleotides are TGCGCCAGCAGCTTGGACATCAACACCGGGGAGCTGTTTTTT.

This clone appeared once. V usage is TRBV6-1 and J usage is TRBJ1-5, with unresolved D. This CDR3 spans 15 amino acids. Looked up from germline, CDR1 is MNHNS and CDR2 is SASEGT. Trimming left V 4 bases short and J 0 bases short, with 10 bases between. The chain's CDR3 is CASSGGSHSNQPQHF. DNA for the CDR3: TGTGCCAGCAGTGGAGGGAGTCATAGCAATCAGCCCCAGCATTTT.

The rearrangement links TRBV5-1 to TRBJ2-5; D possibly corresponds to TRBD2 (6 bases). Deletions cut 0 bases from V and 1 base from J, with 10 bases between. The CDR3 is 15 residues long. The germline V gene encodes CDR1 SGHRS and CDR2 YFSETQ. The CDR3 spells CASSLGGLTQETQYF. CDR3 in DNA: TGCGCCAGCAGCTTGGGAGGACTAACCCAAGAGACCCAGTACTTC.

This chain joins TRBV6-5 and TRBJ1-1; the D is unclear. CDR3 length: 15 residues. CDR1 is MNHEY and CDR2 is SVGAGI in the germline V gene. Trimming removed 0 bases at V and 1 base at J, with 9 bases between. CDR3 DNA sequence: TGTGCCAGCAGTTACTCACCGGGGTCGAACACTGAAGCTTTCTTT. Translation: CASSYSPGSNTEAFF.

This chain uses TRBV2 with TRBJ2-7; D not resolved. Germline lookup yields CDR1 SNHLY and CDR2 FYNNEI. V was cut by 0 bases and J by 0 bases, with 9 bases left in between. The CDR3 length is 15 residues. CDR3: CASSEAPSISYEQYF. CDR3 nucleotides: TGTGCCAGCAGTGAAGCGCCGTCTATCTCCTACGAGCAGTACTTC.

This clone was seen a few times. This rearrangement joins TRBV14 to TRBJ2-5; a weak D match, TRBD1 (5 bases). The J call may be faulty, since TRBJ2-7 better matches the DNA end. This CDR3 is built from 16 residues. Germline CDR1 is SGHDN and CDR2 is FVKESK. The CDR3 region has the DNA TGTGCCAGCAGCCAAGATACGGCCTGGACATCCTACGAGCAGTACTTC. Its translation is CASSQDTAWTSYEQYF.

V and J are TRBV7-8 and TRBJ1-2, with 8 bases lining up with TRBD1. The length of the CDR3 is 15 residues. The trim removed 5 bases at V and 7 bases at J, leaving 12 bases unmatched. The germline CDR1 and CDR2 sequences are SGHVS and FQNEAQ. CDR3 in DNA: TGTGCCAGCAGCCCAGGGATCACCAGGGGGCCTGGCTACACCTTC. As protein: CASSPGITRGPGYTF.

The chain is built from TRBV11-1 and TRBJ1-1, with TRBD1 as a possible D gene (6 bases). This CDR3 has 13 amino acids. V was cut by 3 bases and J by 4 bases, with 9 bases left in between. In germline, CDR1 is SGHAT, CDR2 FQDESV (reference sequence). The CDR3 region is CASSFQDSTEAFF. DNA for the CDR3: TGTGCCAGCAGCTTTCAGGACAGCACTGAAGCTTTCTTT.

This clone came up a few times. V is TRBV6-4 and J is TRBJ1-6; D is uncertain. With 8 bases removed from V and 10 bases from J, the gap between germline ends came to 6 bases. Germline loops: CDR1 MRHNA, CDR2 SNTAGT. The length of the CDR3 is 10 residues. CDR3 residues: CASPGSPLHF. The CDR3 DNA reads as TGTGCCAGCCCGGGGTCACCCCTCCACTTT.

The V gene is TRBV5-1, the J gene TRBJ2-1, with a weak D call TRBD2 (6 bases). The germline V gene has CDR1 SGHRS and CDR2 YFSETQ. This CDR3 has 17 residues. Trimming shortened V by 1 base and J by 0 bases, and 14 bases separated the two germline ends. The CDR3 region is CASSLLGTPSSYNEQFF. CDR3 nucleotides: TGCGCCAGCAGCTTGTTAGGGACTCCGAGCTCCTACAATGAGCAGTTCTTC.

The table lists this clone with a few counts. The CDR3 loop is CASSLGKGTRDRGDQPQHF. In nucleotides, the CDR3 is TGTGCCAGCAGCTTAGGGAAGGGAACCCGGGACAGGGGGGACCAGCCCCAGCATTTT. J is TRBJ1-5 and V is TRBV7-9; 11 bases align to TRBD1. In germline, CDR1 is SEHNR, CDR2 FQNEAQ (reference sequence). Unmatched junction bases numbered 15, after V lost 1 base and J lost 7 bases. The CDR3 is made up of 19 amino acids.